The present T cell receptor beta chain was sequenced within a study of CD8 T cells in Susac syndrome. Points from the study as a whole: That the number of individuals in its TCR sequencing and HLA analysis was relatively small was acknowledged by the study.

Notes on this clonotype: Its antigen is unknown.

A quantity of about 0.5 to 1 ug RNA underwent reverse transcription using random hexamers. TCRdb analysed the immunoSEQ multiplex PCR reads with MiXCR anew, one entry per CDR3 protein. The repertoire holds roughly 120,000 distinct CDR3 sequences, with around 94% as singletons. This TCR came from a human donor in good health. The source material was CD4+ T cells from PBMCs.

The chain's CDR3 is CASSPGQGANQPQHF. DNA of the CDR3: TGCGCCAGCAGCCCGGGACAGGGGGCGAATCAGCCCCAGCATTTT. This chain links TRBV5-1 with TRBJ1-5; TRBD1 agrees at 12 bases. The junction had 3 bases not matched to a gene; V was cut back by 4 bases and J by 4 bases. This CDR3 is built from 15 residues. Germline CDR1 reads SGHRS; CDR2 reads YFSETQ.